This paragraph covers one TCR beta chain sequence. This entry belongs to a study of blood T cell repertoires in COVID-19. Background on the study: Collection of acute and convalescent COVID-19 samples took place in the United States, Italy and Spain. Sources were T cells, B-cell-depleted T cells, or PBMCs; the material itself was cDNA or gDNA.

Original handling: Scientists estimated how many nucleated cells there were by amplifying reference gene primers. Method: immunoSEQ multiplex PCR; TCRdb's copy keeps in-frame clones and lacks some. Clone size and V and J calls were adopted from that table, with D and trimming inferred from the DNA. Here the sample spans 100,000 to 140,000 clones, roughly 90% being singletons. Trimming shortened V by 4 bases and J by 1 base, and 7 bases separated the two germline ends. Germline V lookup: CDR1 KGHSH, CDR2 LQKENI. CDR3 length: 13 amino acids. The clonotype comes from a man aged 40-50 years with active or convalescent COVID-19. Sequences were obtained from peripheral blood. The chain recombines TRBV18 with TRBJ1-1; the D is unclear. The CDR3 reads CASSLQANTEAFF. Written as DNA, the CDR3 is TGTGCCAGCTCACTTCAGGCGAACACTGAAGCTTTCTTT.